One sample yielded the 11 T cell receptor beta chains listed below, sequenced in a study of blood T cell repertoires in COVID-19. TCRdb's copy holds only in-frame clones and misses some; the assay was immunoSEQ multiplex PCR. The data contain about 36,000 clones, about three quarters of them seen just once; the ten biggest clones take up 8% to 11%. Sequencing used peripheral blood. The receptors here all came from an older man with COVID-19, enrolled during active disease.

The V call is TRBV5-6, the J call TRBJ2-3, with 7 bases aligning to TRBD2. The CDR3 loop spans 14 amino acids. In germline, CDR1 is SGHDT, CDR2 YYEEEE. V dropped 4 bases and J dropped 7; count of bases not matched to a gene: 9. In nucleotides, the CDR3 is TGTGCCAGCAGCCCCGGGAGGACCGGGAATACGCAGTATTTT. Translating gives CASSPGRTGNTQYF.

This CDR3 is CASHDAGGHSYEQYF. CDR3 nucleotide sequence: TGTGCCAGTCATGATGCGGGCGGGCACTCCTACGAGCAGTACTTC. This rearrangement joins TRBV19 to TRBJ2-7; D is possibly TRBD2 (5 bases). With 8 bases removed from V and 0 bases from J, the gap between germline ends came to 17 bases. Germline loops: CDR1 LNHDA, CDR2 SQIVND (reference sequence). This CDR3 is built from 15 residues.

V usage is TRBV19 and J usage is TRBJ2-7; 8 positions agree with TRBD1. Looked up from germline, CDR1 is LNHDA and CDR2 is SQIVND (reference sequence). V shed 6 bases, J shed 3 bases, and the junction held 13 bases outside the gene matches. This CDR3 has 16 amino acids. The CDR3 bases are TGTGCCAGTAGAATCCAATCCGGGACAGGTTACTACGAGCAGTACTTC. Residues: CASRIQSGTGYYEQYF.

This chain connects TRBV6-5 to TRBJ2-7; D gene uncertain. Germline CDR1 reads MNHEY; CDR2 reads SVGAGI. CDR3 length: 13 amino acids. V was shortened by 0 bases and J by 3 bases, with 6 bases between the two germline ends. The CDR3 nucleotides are TGTGCCAGCAGTTACTCATCCAGCTACGAGCAGTACTTC. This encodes CASSYSSSYEQYF.

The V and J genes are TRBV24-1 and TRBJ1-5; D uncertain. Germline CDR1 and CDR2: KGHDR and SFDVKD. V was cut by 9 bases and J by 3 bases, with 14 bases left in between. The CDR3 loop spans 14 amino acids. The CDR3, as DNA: TGTGCCACCGCGGAGGGCACCTCCAATCAGCCCCAGCATTTT. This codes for CATAEGTSNQPQHF.

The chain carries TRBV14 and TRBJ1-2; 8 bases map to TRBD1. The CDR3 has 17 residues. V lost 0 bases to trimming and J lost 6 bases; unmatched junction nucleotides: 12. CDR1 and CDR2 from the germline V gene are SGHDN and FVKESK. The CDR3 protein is CASSQERIRQGHHGYTF. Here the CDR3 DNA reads TGTGCCAGCAGCCAAGAAAGGATACGACAGGGGCATCATGGCTACACCTTC.

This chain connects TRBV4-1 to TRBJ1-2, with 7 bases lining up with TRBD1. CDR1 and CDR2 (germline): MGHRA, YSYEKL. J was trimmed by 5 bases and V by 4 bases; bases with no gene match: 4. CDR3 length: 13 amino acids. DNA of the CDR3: TGCGCCAGCAGCCGCCAGGGGGATTATGGCTACACCTTC. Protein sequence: CASSRQGDYGYTF.

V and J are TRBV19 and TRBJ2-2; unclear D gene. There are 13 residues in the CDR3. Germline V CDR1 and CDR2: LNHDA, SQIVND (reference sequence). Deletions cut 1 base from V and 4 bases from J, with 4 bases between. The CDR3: CASSIASTGELFF. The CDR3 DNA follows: TGTGCCAGTAGTATAGCGTCCACCGGGGAGCTGTTTTTT.

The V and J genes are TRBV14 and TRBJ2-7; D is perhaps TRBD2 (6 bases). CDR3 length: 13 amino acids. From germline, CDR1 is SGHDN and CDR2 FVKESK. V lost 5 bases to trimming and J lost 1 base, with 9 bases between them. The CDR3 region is CASSEGLSYEQYF. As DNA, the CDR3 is TGTGCCAGCAGCGAGGGACTGTCCTACGAGCAGTACTTC.

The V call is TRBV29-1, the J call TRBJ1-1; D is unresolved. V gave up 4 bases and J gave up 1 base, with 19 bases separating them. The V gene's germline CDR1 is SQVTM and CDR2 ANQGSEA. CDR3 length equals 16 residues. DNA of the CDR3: TGCAGCGTTGTTCTATTATCCGGGATTGGGAACACTGAAGCTTTCTTT. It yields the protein CSVVLLSGIGNTEAFF.

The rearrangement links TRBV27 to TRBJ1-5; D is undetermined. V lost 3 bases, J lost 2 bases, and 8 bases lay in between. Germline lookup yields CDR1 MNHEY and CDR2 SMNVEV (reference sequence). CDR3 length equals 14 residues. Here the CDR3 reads CASSFNSGNQPQHF. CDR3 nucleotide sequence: TGTGCCAGCAGTTTCAATAGTGGCAATCAGCCCCAGCATTTT.